The present T cell receptor beta chain was sequenced within a study of T cell responses to AZD1222 COVID-19 vaccine. Data came from immunoSEQ multiplex PCR; TCRdb stores just in-frame clones and leaves some out. The table has approximately 130,000 clones, approximately 85% seen once; the top ten hold under 6%. CDR1 is SQVTM, CDR2 ANQGSEA, per germline. Trimming took 4 bases from V and 3 from J, leaving 7 bases between them. The CDR3 spans 12 residues. This rearrangement joins TRBV29-1 to TRBJ2-1; no firm D call. The sample was peripheral blood, taken 28 days after the second AZD1222 dose. The TCR was taken from an adult who received the AZD1222 COVID-19 vaccine. The CDR3, as DNA: TGCAGCGTTGGTTTTAGCTACAATGAGCAGTTCTTC. It is translated as CSVGFSYNEQFF.